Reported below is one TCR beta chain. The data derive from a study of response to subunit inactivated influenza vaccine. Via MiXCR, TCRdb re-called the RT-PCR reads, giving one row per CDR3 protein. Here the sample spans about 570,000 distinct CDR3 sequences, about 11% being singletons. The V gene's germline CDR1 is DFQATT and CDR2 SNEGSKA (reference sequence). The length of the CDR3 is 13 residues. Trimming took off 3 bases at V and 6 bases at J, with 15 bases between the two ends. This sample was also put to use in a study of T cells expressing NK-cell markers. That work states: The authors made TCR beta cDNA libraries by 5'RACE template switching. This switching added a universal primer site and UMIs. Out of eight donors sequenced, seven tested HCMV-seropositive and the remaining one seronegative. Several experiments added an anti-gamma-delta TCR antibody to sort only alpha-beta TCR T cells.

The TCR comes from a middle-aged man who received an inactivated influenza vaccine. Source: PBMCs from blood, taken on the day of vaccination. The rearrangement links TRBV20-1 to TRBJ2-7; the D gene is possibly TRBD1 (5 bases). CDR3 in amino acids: CSASWQGTFEQYF. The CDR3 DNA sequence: TGCAGTGCTAGTTGGCAGGGTACGTTCGAGCAGTACTTC.